The rows below give T cell receptor beta chains drawn from one sample of a study of robustness of blood B and T cell sequencing. TCRdb reanalysed the PCR reads using MiXCR and keeps one entry per CDR3 protein. The table shows thousands of distinct CDR3 sequences, with around 50% occurring only once. Sequenced input: peripheral blood. All receptors come from a human donor in good health. The CDR3 runs from the conserved cysteine through the conserved F or W. D genes are given only for firm matches. A row's size may be missing; if present it is once, few, many or a size class.

j_call clone_size d_call v_call cdr3_nt cdr3_aa
TRBJ1-2 - TRBD1 TRBV10-3 TGTGCCATCAGATGGACAGGGGGGGATGGCTACACCTTC CAIRWTGGDGYTF
TRBJ1-2 once TRBD1 TRBV5-1 TGCGCCAGCAGCTCAAGCGACAGGGAGCGCCACACCTTC CASSSSDRERHTF
TRBJ1-1 - - TRBV10-3 TGTGCCGCGGGAAGGGGGACTGAAGCTTTCTTT CAAGRGTEAFF
TRBJ2-3 - TRBD1 TRBV5-1 TGCGCCAGCAGCTTGACAGGGGACACAGATACGCAGTATTTT CASSLTGDTDTQYF
TRBJ2-3 once - TRBV5-6 TGTGCCAGCAGCCGAGGTCAGGGGCACACAGATACGCAGTATTTT CASSRGQGHTDTQYF
TRBJ2-7 - TRBD2 TRBV5-1 TGCGCCAGCACCCCTAGCAGCGGGGCATTAAACTACGAGCAGTACTTC CASTPSSGALNYEQYF
TRBJ2-1 - - TRBV5-6 TGTGCCAGCAGCCGGGACACTACGTACTCCTACAATGAGCAGTTCTTC CASSRDTTYSYNEQFF
TRBJ1-2 - - TRBV10-3 TGTGCCATCAGTCCATTGGACAGCTATGGCTACACCTTC CAISPLDSYGYTF
TRBJ2-7 - TRBD1 TRBV20-1 TGCAGTGCCAGTCCCGGGACAGGGTCGGGCTCCTACGAGCAGTACTTC CSASPGTGSGSYEQYF
TRBJ2-3 few TRBD2 TRBV4-2 TGTGCCAGCAGCCGAGCGGGGGGGTTCACAGATACGCAGTATTTT CASSRAGGFTDTQYF
TRBJ2-7 - TRBD2 TRBV15 TGTGCCCATGTCGGGGGGGAGCAGTACTTC CAHVGGEQYF
TRBJ2-3 - - TRBV15 TGTGCCACCCGGGCGGTTAGTAGCACAGATACGCAGTATTTT CATRAVSSTDTQYF
TRBJ1-1 - - TRBV3-1 TGTGCCAGCAGCCCCTTGCGAGGCAGGGTGAACACTGAAGCTTTCTTT CASSPLRGRVNTEAFF
TRBJ1-4 - TRBD1 TRBV4-1 TGCGCCAGCAGCCAAGATAAGGACGGCCCGACAGGGTATTCTTCAACTAATGAAAAACTGTTTTTT CASSQDKDGPTGYSSTNEKLFF
TRBJ2-3 - - TRBV11-3 TGTGCCAGCAGCTTAGGCAGGCACTCAGATACGCAGTATTTT CASSLGRHSDTQYF
TRBJ2-1 - - TRBV25-1 TGTGCCAGCAGTGAACTAGGGGTTACCTACAATGAGCAGTTCTTC CASSELGVTYNEQFF
TRBJ1-2 - - TRBV5-1 TGCGCCAGCAGCTCCTATGGGCACTATGGCTACACCTTC CASSSYGHYGYTF
TRBJ2-1 - - TRBV2 TGTGCCAGCAGTGATAGGCGGGGCGGGAATGAGCAGTTCTTC CASSDRRGGNEQFF
TRBJ1-1 - - TRBV6-5 TGTGCCAGCAGTTGGACAGCGAACACTGAAGCTTTCTTT CASSWTANTEAFF
TRBJ1-2 - TRBD1 TRBV20-1 TGCAGTGCTAGAGAGAGGACAGGTTCTAACTATGGCTACACCTTC CSARERTGSNYGYTF
TRBJ2-7 - - TRBV2 TGTGCCAGCAGTGATTACTCCTACTCCTACGAGCAGTACTTC CASSDYSYSYEQYF
TRBJ1-2 few TRBD1 TRBV9 TGTGCCAGCAGCGTACTGGGACAGGGGGCCTGGGGCTACACCTTC CASSVLGQGAWGYTF
TRBJ2-4 - - TRBV20-1 TGCAGTGCTAGGGGGTTCGCCAAAAACATTCAGTACTTC CSARGFAKNIQYF
TRBJ1-5 - TRBD1 TRBV5-5 TGTGCCAGCAGCTTTTACGGGACAGGGTTGTTCAATCAGCCCCAGCATTTT CASSFYGTGLFNQPQHF
TRBJ2-7 once - TRBV7-6 TGTGCCAGCAGCTTAGTGCCTAGCGTATCCAACGAGCAGTACTTC CASSLVPSVSNEQYF